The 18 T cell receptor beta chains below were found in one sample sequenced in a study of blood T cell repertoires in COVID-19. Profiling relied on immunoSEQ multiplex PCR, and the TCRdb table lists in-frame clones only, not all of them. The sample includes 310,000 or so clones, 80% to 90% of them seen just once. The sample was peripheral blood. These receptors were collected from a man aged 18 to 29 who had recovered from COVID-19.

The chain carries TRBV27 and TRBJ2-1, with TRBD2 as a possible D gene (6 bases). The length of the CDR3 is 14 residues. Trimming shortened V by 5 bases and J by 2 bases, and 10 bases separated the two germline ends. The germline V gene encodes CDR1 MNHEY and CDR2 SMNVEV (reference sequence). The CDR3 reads CASSDGGTYNEQFF. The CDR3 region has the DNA TGTGCCAGCAGTGACGGGGGAACCTACAATGAGCAGTTCTTC.

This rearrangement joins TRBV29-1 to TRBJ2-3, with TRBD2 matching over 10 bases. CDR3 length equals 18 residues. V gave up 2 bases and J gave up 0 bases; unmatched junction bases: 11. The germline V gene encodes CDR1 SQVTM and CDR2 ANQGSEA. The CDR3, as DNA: TGCAGCGTTGAACCGGTGAAAGGACTAGCGGCTAGCACAGATACGCAGTATTTT. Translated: CSVEPVKGLAASTDTQYF.

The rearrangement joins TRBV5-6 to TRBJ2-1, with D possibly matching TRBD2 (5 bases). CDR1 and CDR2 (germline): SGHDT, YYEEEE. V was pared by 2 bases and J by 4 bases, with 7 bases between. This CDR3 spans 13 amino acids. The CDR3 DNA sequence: TGTGCCAGCAGCTTTGGGAGATACAATGAGCAGTTCTTC. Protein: CASSFGRYNEQFF. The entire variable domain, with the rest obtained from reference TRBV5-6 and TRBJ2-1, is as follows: DAGVTQSPTHLIKTRGQQVTLRCSPKSGHDTVSWYQQALGQGPQFIFQYYEEEERQRGNFPDRFSGHQFPNYSSELNVNALLLGDSALYLCASSFGRYNEQFFGPGTRLTVL.

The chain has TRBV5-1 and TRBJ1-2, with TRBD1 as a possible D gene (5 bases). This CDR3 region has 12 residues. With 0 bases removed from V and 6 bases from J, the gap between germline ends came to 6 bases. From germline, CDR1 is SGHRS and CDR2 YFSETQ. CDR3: CASSLDRHGYTF. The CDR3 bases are TGCGCCAGCAGCTTGGACAGGCATGGCTACACCTTC.

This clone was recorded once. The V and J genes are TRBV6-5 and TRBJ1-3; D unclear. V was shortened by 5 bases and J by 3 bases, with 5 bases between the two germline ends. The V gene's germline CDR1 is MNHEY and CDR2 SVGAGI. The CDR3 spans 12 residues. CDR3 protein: CASSISGNTIYF. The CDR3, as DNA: TGTGCCAGCAGTATCAGTGGAAACACCATATATTTT.

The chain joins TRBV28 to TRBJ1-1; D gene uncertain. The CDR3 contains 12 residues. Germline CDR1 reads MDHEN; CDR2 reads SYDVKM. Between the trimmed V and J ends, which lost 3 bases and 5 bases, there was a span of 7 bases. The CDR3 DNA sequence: TGTGCCAGCAGTTTCCCCGGGACTGAAGCTTTCTTT. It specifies CASSFPGTEAFF.

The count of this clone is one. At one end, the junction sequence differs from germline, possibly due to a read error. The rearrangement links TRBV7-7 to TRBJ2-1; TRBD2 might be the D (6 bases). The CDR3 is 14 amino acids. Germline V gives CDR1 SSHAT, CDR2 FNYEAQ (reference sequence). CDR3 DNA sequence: TGTGCTAGCAGCCCGGCGGGACTTGGTACTGAGCAGTTCTTC. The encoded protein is CASSPAGLGTEQFF.

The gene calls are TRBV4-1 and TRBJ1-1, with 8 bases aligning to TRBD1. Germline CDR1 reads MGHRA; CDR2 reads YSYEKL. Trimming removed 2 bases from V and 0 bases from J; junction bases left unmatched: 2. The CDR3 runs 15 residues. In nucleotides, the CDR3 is TGCGCCAGCAGCCAACAGGGGGCCATGAACACTGAAGCTTTCTTT. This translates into CASSQQGAMNTEAFF.

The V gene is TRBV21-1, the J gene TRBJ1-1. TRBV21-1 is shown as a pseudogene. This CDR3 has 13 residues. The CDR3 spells CASITHGNTEAFF. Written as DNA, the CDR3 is TGTGCCAGCATTACCCACGGGAACACTGAAGCTTTCTTT.

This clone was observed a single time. The CDR3 reads CASSDRLSTDTQYF. For the CDR3, the DNA is TGTGCCAGCAGCGACCGACTGTCCACAGATACGCAGTATTTT. The chain couples TRBV7-2 to TRBJ2-3; D is undetermined. Germline CDR1 is SGHTA and CDR2 is FQGNSA. This CDR3 is 14 amino acids long. V was pared by 5 bases and J by 2 bases, with 11 bases between.

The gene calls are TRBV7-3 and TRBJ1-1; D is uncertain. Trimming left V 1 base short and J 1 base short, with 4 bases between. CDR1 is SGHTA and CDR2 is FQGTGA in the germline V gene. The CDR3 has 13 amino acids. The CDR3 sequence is CASSLSENTEAFF. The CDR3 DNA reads TGTGCCAGCAGCTTAAGCGAGAACACTGAAGCTTTCTTT.

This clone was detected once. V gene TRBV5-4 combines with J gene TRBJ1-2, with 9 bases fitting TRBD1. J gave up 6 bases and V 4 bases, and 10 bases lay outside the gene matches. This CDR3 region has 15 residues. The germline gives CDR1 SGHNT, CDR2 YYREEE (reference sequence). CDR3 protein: CASSTPGQGVDGYTF. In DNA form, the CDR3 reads TGTGCCAGCAGCACCCCGGGACAGGGCGTGGATGGCTACACCTTC. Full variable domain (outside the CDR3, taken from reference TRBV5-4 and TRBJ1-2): ETGVTQSPTHLIKTRGQQVTLRCSSQSGHNTVSWYQQALGQGPQFIFQYYREEENGRGNFPPRFSGLQFPNYSSELNVNALELDDSALYLCASSTPGQGVDGYTFGSGTRLTVV.

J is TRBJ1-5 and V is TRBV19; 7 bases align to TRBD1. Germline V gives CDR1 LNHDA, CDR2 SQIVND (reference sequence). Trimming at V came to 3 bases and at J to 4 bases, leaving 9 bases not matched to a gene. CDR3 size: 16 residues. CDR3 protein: CASSMVGTAKNQPQHF. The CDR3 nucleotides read TGTGCCAGTAGTATGGTTGGGACAGCGAAGAATCAGCCCCAGCATTTT.

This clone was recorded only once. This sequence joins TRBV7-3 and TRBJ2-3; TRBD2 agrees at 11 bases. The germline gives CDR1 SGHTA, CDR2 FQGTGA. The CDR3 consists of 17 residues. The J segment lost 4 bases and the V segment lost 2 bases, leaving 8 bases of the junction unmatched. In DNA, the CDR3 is TGTGCCAGCAGCTTATACGGGCTAGCGGGAGGCGCAGATACGCAGTATTTT. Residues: CASSLYGLAGGADTQYF.

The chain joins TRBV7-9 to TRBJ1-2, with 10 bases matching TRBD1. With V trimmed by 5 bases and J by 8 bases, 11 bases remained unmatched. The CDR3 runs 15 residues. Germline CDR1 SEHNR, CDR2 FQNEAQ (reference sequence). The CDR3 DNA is TGTGCCAGCAGCCCCCGGGACAGGGGAGGAGAAGGCTACACCTTC. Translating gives CASSPRDRGGEGYTF.

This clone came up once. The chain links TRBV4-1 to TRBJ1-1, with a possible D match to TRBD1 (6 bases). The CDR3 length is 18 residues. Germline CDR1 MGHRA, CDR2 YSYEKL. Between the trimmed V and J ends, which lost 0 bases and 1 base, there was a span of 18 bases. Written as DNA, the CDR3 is TGCGCCAGCAGCCAAGATGCCAGGGGTAGGGCGTGGAACACTGAAGCTTTCTTT. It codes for CASSQDARGRAWNTEAFF.

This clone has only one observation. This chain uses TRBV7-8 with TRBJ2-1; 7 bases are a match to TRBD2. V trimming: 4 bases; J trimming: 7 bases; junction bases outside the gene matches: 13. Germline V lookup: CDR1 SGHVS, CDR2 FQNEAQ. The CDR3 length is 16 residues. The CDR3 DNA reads TGTGCCAGCAGCTCCCGACTAGCTTGGGAGTTGAATGAGCAGTTCTTC. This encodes CASSSRLAWELNEQFF.

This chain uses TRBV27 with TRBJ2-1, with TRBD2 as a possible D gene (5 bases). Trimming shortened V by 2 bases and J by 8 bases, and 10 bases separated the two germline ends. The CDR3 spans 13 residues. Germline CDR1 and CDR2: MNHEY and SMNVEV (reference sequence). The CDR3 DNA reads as TGTGCCAGCAGTTTAATGGCAGCGGATGAGCAGTTCTTC. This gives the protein CASSLMAADEQFF.